The T cell receptor (beta chain) described here comes from a study of T-cell memory formation after mild COVID-19. TCRdb re-called the 5' RACE reads with MiXCR, one entry per CDR3 protein. The sample gives roughly 350,000 distinct CDR3 sequences, around 20% of which show up once; around 12% is in the top ten. The V and J ends lost 0 bases and 6 bases respectively, with 18 bases between them. The germline V gene has CDR1 SGDLS and CDR2 YYNGEE. This CDR3 comprises 16 residues. This clonotype has more than one count but fewer than ten. The chain has TRBV9 and TRBJ1-2, with a weak D call TRBD1 (5 bases). The sample taken for sequencing was PBMCs or a T cell subset sorted from them (not recorded which). The TCR originated in an adult woman who had mild COVID-19 (a few samples of this study predate the infection). Cell type and time point are not known. The CDR3 bases are TGTGCCAGCAGCGTAGGGTATTGGGACCTTCGCCATGGCTACACCTTC. Translation: CASSVGYWDLRHGYTF.